This is a list of T cell receptor beta chains from one sample in a study of T cell responses to AZD1222 COVID-19 vaccine. Measured with immunoSEQ multiplex PCR; TCRdb has only the in-frame clones, and not every one. The data show about 120,000 clones, approximately 94% seen once. The specimen comprised peripheral blood, sampled 28 days after the second AZD1222 dose. The source is an adult who received the AZD1222 COVID-19 vaccine. Both conserved end residues are part of each CDR3. D genes are given only for firm matches. For some rows the clone size is stated as once, few or many, or as a class when expanded; others skip it.

V: TRBV2; D: .; J: TRBJ2-7; length: 12; size: once; DNA: TGTGCCAGCCGCCCAGTCTCTTACGAGCAGTACTTC; CDR3: CASRPVSYEQYF
V: TRBV13; D: .; J: TRBJ2-3; length: 11; size: .; DNA: TGTGCCAGCAGCCCCACAGATACGCAGTATTTT; CDR3: CASSPTDTQYF
V: TRBV5-4; D: .; J: TRBJ2-7; length: 14; size: once; DNA: TGTGCCAGCAGCCATGGGGGCACGTACTACGAGCAGTACTTC; CDR3: CASSHGGTYYEQYF
V: TRBV27; D: TRBD1; J: TRBJ1-2; length: 14; size: .; DNA: TGTGCCAGCAGTGTGGACAGGGGATACTATGGCTACACCTTC; CDR3: CASSVDRGYYGYTF
V: TRBV19; D: TRBD1; J: TRBJ1-1; length: 15; size: .; DNA: TGTGCCAGTAGTACTCAAGGGACAGGGCGGTTTAGAGCTTTCTTT; CDR3: CASSTQGTGRFRAFF
V: TRBV5-1; D: .; J: TRBJ1-2; length: 14; size: .; DNA: TGCGCCAGCAGCCCTACAGGGTCGGACTATGGCTACACCTTC; CDR3: CASSPTGSDYGYTF
V: TRBV19; D: TRBD1; J: TRBJ2-4; length: 16; size: .; DNA: TGTGCCAGTACTCAATACAGGGGCCTAGCCAAAAACATTCAGTACTTC; CDR3: CASTQYRGLAKNIQYF
V: TRBV5-1; D: .; J: TRBJ1-1; length: 16; size: .; DNA: TGCGCCAGCAGCCGAGAGGGGGTTCCTTCCGACGCTGAAGCTTTCTTT; CDR3: CASSREGVPSDAEAFF
V: TRBV5-6; D: TRBD2; J: TRBJ2-5; length: 15; size: .; DNA: TGTGCCAGCAGCTTAACACTAGCGGGAGAAGAGACCCAGTACTTC; CDR3: CASSLTLAGEETQYF
V: TRBV3-1/TRBV3-2; D: .; J: TRBJ1-1; length: 17; size: .; DNA: TGTGCCAGCAGCCACCGTCCGGGTGGCTTATCTAACACTGAAGCTTTCTTT; CDR3: CASSHRPGGLSNTEAFF
V: TRBV11-1; D: .; J: TRBJ2-7; length: 13; size: .; DNA: TGTGCCAGCAGCTCCGAGCGCAAGGGGGAGCAGTACTTC; CDR3: CASSSERKGEQYF
V: TRBV9; D: TRBD2; J: TRBJ2-2; length: 16; size: .; DNA: TGTGCCAGCACGGTGGGGGCTAGCGGGACCACCGGGGAGCTGTTTTTT; CDR3: CASTVGASGTTGELFF
V: TRBV18; D: .; J: TRBJ2-6; length: 14; size: .; DNA: TGTGCCAGCTCCGTCCCATCTGGGGCCAACGTCCTGACTTTC; CDR3: CASSVPSGANVLTF
V: TRBV7-2; D: .; J: TRBJ2-7; length: 14; size: .; DNA: TGTGCCAGCAGCTTAGGGGTGTCAGGGTACGAGCAGTACTTC; CDR3: CASSLGVSGYEQYF
V: TRBV2; D: TRBD2; J: TRBJ2-3; length: 15; size: .; DNA: TGTGCCAGCAGGGTACTAGCGGGTGGTACAGATACGCAGTATTTT; CDR3: CASRVLAGGTDTQYF
V: TRBV4-3; D: .; J: TRBJ1-2; length: 14; size: .; DNA: TGCGCCAGCAGCCAAGATTGGGATGTACCGGGCTACACCTTC; CDR3: CASSQDWDVPGYTF
V: TRBV5-4; D: .; J: TRBJ2-5; length: 14; size: .; DNA: TGTGCCAGCAGCTTGGATCCCCGGGAGGAGACCCAGTACTTC; CDR3: CASSLDPREETQYF
V: TRBV5-6; D: .; J: TRBJ1-5; length: 15; size: .; DNA: TGTGCCAGCAGCTTTTTTGTGAATAGCAATCAGCCCCAGCATTTT; CDR3: CASSFFVNSNQPQHF
V: TRBV7-2; D: .; J: TRBJ2-3; length: 14; size: .; DNA: TGTGCCAGCAGCTTAGTTGGGCGGGCAGATACGCAGTATTTT; CDR3: CASSLVGRADTQYF
V: TRBV30; D: .; J: TRBJ1-1; length: 12; size: .; DNA: TGTGCGGAGGAATTGGGGGGATATAGGGCTTTCTTT; CDR3: CAEELGGYRAFF
V: TRBV25-1; D: TRBD1; J: TRBJ1-3; length: 13; size: .; DNA: TGTGCCAGCAGGGGGACAGGGGGAAACACCATATATTTT; CDR3: CASRGTGGNTIYF
V: TRBV5-1; D: .; J: TRBJ2-7; length: 13; size: few; DNA: TGCGCCAGCAGCACGGGATCGGGCTACGAGCAGTACTTC; CDR3: CASSTGSGYEQYF
V: TRBV6-4; D: TRBD1; J: TRBJ1-1; length: 12; size: .; DNA: TGTGCCAGCAGTGACTACAGGGGGAAAGCTTTCTTT; CDR3: CASSDYRGKAFF
V: TRBV6-5; D: TRBD2; J: TRBJ2-1; length: 14; size: .; DNA: TGTGCCAGCGTGGAGGTTAGCGGGAACAATGAGCAGTTCTTC; CDR3: CASVEVSGNNEQFF
V: TRBV30; D: .; J: TRBJ1-2; length: 15; size: .; DNA: TGTGCCTGGAACCTGGTGGAGACAAGTAACTATGGCTACACCTTC; CDR3: CAWNLVETSNYGYTF
V: TRBV19; D: TRBD2; J: TRBJ2-1; length: 17; size: .; DNA: TGTGCCAGTAGTCCTCCCCCCCCTAGCGGGAGTGGCAATGAGCAGTTCTTC; CDR3: CASSPPPPSGSGNEQFF
V: TRBV9; D: .; J: TRBJ1-2; length: 16; size: .; DNA: TGTGCCAGCAGCTCATTGGGGGGGCTAGTCTGGGATGGCTACACCTTC; CDR3: CASSSLGGLVWDGYTF
V: TRBV4-1; D: .; J: TRBJ1-2; length: 15; size: .; DNA: TGCGCCAGCAGCCGAGACCGGGAGATAAACTATGGCTACACCTTC; CDR3: CASSRDREINYGYTF
V: TRBV5-1; D: .; J: TRBJ1-2; length: 13; size: .; DNA: TGCGCCAGCAGCTTGGAGGCCTCGGTCGGCTACACCTTC; CDR3: CASSLEASVGYTF
V: TRBV5-1; D: .; J: TRBJ2-7; length: 11; size: .; DNA: TGCGCCAGCAGGGGGGACTACGAGCAGTACTTC; CDR3: CASRGDYEQYF
V: TRBV7-2; D: .; J: TRBJ1-4; length: 15; size: .; DNA: TGTGCCAGCAGCCCACGGGCCGTAACTGATGAAAAACTGTTTTTT; CDR3: CASSPRAVTDEKLFF
V: TRBV29-1; D: TRBD1; J: TRBJ2-3; length: 13; size: .; DNA: TGCAGCGGGATAACAGGGGGCAGAGGTACGCAGTATTTT; CDR3: CSGITGGRGTQYF
V: TRBV7-2; D: .; J: TRBJ1-4; length: 15; size: .; DNA: TGTGCCAGCAGCTTATTAGGAACGACAAATGAAAAACTGTTTTTT; CDR3: CASSLLGTTNEKLFF